This T cell receptor (beta chain) was sequenced during a study of cytomegalovirus exposure and HLA in healthy donors listed by TCRdb under 2017. Looking at the study overall: An earlier analysis of roughly 630 of the donors reported roughly 300 Gb of sequence data and roughly 110 million unique TCR beta sequences from about 179 million T cells. Donor age, sex, ethnicity and CMV serostatus were collected together with the repertoire data. The study was designed to test whether signatures of past pathogen exposure could be identified by cataloging public T cell receptors. A separate validation cohort of 100 to 150 different subjects was used in addition to the roughly 620-subject first cohort. Typing coverage differed by locus: A, B, C, DRB1 and DQB1 were typed in roughly 620-630 donors, DQA1 in 500 to 550, DPA1 in 606, and DPB1 in 472. Genome-wide SNP genotypes for about 55% of the 666 donors were used in a later genetic analysis, which treated that subset as a discovery cohort. The genetic ancestry cluster associated with self-reported Caucasian donors included around four fifths of the roughly 400 genotyped donors. The later analysis used no new phenotypic data to find candidate immune exposures, relying instead on TCR beta sequences and their occurrence across donors. Every repertoire in the discovery cohort had been generated on one and the same sequencing platform. To predict cytomegalovirus infection status, the study combined high-throughput TCR immunosequencing, statistical association of individual TCRs with disease status, and machine learning. Across under 500 genotyped donors of the cohort, an average of approximately 240,000 unique TCR beta nucleotide sequences per donor were sequenced, and 15% to 20% of those sequences were non-productive. Using immunosequencing, the study profiled T cell repertoires from 640 or so subjects and related those repertoires to cytomegalovirus serostatus. To decide whether each TCR beta V gene segment behaved as functional or pseudogenic, an earlier analysis of some 600 of the donors relied on high-throughput TCR beta sequencing. HLA typing covered class I and class II loci at four-digit resolution. Roughly 290 gigabases of sequencing data and around 80 million unique TCR sequences made up an early release that covered approximately 700 HLA-typed donors. In a later analysis, previously published TCR beta repertoires from more than 500 donors were re-analyzed and high-resolution HLA genotyping was added so that TCR occurrence patterns could be studied. Several DR-DQ haplotypes were treated as single units for association and clustering because of strong linkage in the cohort.

The cohort was made up of about 610 healthy bone marrow donors. Cohort members were all nominally healthy when sampled, although unrecorded immune exposures were likely present. The donor was CMV seropositive and was included in the group of some 290 seropositive cohort members. A peripheral blood sample was provided by each donor, and peripheral blood mononuclear cells were used for TCR beta sequencing. The Qiagen DNeasy Blood Extraction Kit was used to extract genomic DNA from the blood cell samples. As for this clone: The antigen it binds to is not known. Base quality data are lacking; no much larger clone is found one base away.

General findings and caveats noted by the study authors: In this cohort, only TCR beta chains were sequenced, and detectable features were limited by the absence of alpha or paired-chain data. Some IMGT-functional V segments, including TRBV6-2 and TRBV6-3, could not be distinguished by the 87-base-pair reads and were therefore excluded. In an earlier analysis of around 600 of the donors, most TCR beta V segments appeared in productive rearrangements about 87% or about 30% of the time, broadly matching IMGT annotations. A further reported finding was that TCR beta sequences accurately predicted the HLA-A and HLA-B alleles for most subjects in the first cohort. Sequencing depth was assumed to be roughly uniform across donors in the presence/absence analyses, though that assumption may not hold. In a later genetic analysis, a missense DCLRE1C variant was associated with V-gene and J-gene trimming of TCR beta chains, and the association was replicated in an independent cohort. Most CMV-associated TCR beta chains appeared to be HLA-restricted in a later analysis, and the HLA associations seemed to be driven largely by CMV exposure. According to a later analysis, parvovirus B19, influenza, CMV and Epstein-Barr virus appeared linked to several top co-occurrence clusters. In a later genetic analysis, fewer N-insertions in productive TCRs were reported among donors in an Asian-associated ancestry cluster than the approximately 670-donor mean. At a false discovery rate of 0.05, a later analysis linked 15,000 to 20,000 TCR beta sequences to specific HLA alleles. Most TCR sequences were observed very rarely across donors, whereas some public TCRs were present in many individuals. The classifier was reported to diagnose cytomegalovirus status with high specificity and sensitivity in both the original cohort and the validation cohort. Assigning TCR associations to individual alleles was difficult when HLA alleles, especially DR and DQ, strongly co-occurred. Because counts were too low, seventeen rarely observed V segments, including chromosome 9 orphons, were left out of the earlier analysis of approximately 500 of the donors. Correlated functional status among segregating V segments might be attributable to linkage disequilibrium, but an unknown experimental factor could not be ruled out. A cluster of highly shared sequence variants was judged likely to represent a technical artifact of the sequencing pipeline. The authors suggested that the approach could potentially be generalized to other disease states and immunological phenotypes. CMV serostatus was the only immune exposure information available for the cohort. In vitro tests confirmed that a few of the cytomegalovirus-associated TCR beta chains recognize cytomegalovirus antigens. The study gave a list of over 150 TCR beta chains associated with cytomegalovirus. According to a later analysis, TCR association rates differed among HLA loci, with DRB1 alleles showing the most associated TCRs and HLA-C alleles showing the fewest. In a later analysis, HLA-associated TCR beta chains were found to be more clonally expanded and to have lower generation probabilities than equally common non-associated chains. Because HLA typing was missing for some donors at each locus, association tests included only the typed subset.

To prepare the library, the immunoSEQ multiplex PCR assay was applied. For the multiplex PCR, a mixture combining 60 forward primers for TCR Vbeta segments and 13 reverse primers for TCR Jbeta segments was used. Amplification of the CDR3 region of rearranged TCR beta genes was performed with a multiplex PCR assay on genomic DNA. The Illumina HiSeq System was used to sequence the amplified TCR beta libraries as 87-base-pair reads. The authors processed their data as follows. In a later analysis, around 80 million unique TCR beta chains were counted across the roughly 610 repertoires, and some 10 million of these chains were shared by at least two donors. Raw reads were error-corrected and collapsed into unique sequences with a nearest-neighbor algorithm that merged closely related sequences to remove PCR and sequencing errors. To assign V, D and J gene segments, CDR3 sequences were aligned to IMGT reference sequences. For a sequence to be retained, a match of at least six nucleotides to both a V gene segment and a J gene segment was required. A rearrangement counted as productive if the CDR3 had no stop codons and remained in frame with V and J, and every other rearrangement counted as non-productive. CDR3 was defined according to IMGT convention as the region running from the second conserved V-encoded cysteine to the conserved J-encoded phenylalanine. Sequences without an unambiguous match to a single V gene segment were excluded from the earlier analysis of a few hundred of the donors. In an earlier analysis of roughly 600 of the donors, a V segment was called functional when productive rearrangements were above 56.7%, and segregating when the standard deviation between donors exceeded 5%. A statistical classification framework was developed to diagnose cytomegalovirus status using the catalog of TCR beta chain sequences. In a later analysis, TCR nucleotide sequences were compared against IMGT/GENE-DB human TR gene sequences so that V and J genes could be assigned. In a later analysis, CDR3 sequences and most-parsimonious VDJ recombination scenarios were assigned using the TCRdist pipeline. In a later analysis, every TCR beta chain was defined by the combination of its CDR3 amino acid sequence and its V-gene family, and reads without a unique V-gene family were dropped. A later analysis removed 500 to 650 highly shared, low-generation-probability nucleotide sequences to deal with suspected cross-contamination and a sequencing artifact. In a later analysis, a clonal expansion index was calculated for each public chain from normalized within-repertoire ranks of inferred template counts. Generation probabilities in a later analysis came from a VDJ recombination model fitted to out-of-frame rearrangements, and those results were checked against IGoR. In a later analysis, TCR-TCR, TCR-HLA and TCR-CMV co-occurrence was scored with hypergeometric tests, and a repertoire-size bias correction was applied to TCR pairs. False discovery rates were estimated in a later analysis by permuting HLA or CMV assignments 20 times. In a later analysis, co-occurring TCRs were grouped using DBSCAN, with TCRdist sequence similarity added in when clustering inside HLA-allele-positive subsets. Co-occurrence clustering excluded repertoires with fewer than 30,000 or more than 120,000 public chains, plus five with anomalous nucleotide sharing. TCRdb carries this immuneACCESS record with in-frame sequences only. Its versions omit some clonotypes, under half of them owing to an unresolved V gene in the studies checked, with the rest unexplained. The D gene and trimming were derived from the DNA, and the V and J assignments and clone size from that table. The sample table holds 90,000 to 150,000 clones, of which about 78% were seen once. The top ten clonotypes cover approximately 12% of the sample.

The CDR3, cysteine through phenylalanine, is 15 amino acids long. The read is trimmed to its CDR3 DNA, 45 bases read in frame from base 1. From the germline V gene (reference sequence), CDR1 is LNHDA and CDR2 is SQIVND. Ends trimmed: V by 3 bases, J by 5 bases; bases unmatched to a gene: 7. Recombination connected TRBV19 to TRBJ1-2; 9 bases in between match TRBD1. Sequenced material: PBMCs. The TCR originated in a woman aged 40 to 50 in good health and CMV-seropositive. At the DNA level, the sequence is TGTGCCAGTAGTATGGGGACAGGGAACGCTTATGGCTACACCTTC. Its coded protein is CASSMGTGNAYGYTF.